A selection of T cell receptor beta chains follows, all from one sample in a study of T-cell reconstitution after alpha-beta-depleted transplantation in children. TCRdb re-called the PCR reads with MiXCR, one entry per CDR3 protein. The sample lists around 480,000 distinct CDR3 sequences; 30% to 35% were seen once. Material: PBMCs from the stem cell graft donor, obtained from the stem cell graft. These receptors were collected from a human donor who donated a stem cell graft to a child with aplastic anemia. CDR3s include the opening cysteine and the closing phenylalanine or tryptophan. Each record gives: CDR3 protein, CDR3 DNA, D gene, J gene, V gene, clone size. A D gene is named only where the DNA matches it firmly. Rows may omit the clone size; those that give it use once, few, many or a size class.

cdr3_aa: CASSWDKRTDTQYF
cdr3_nt: TGTGCCAGCAGTTGGGACAAGCGCACAGATACGCAGTATTTT
d_call: .
j_call: TRBJ2-3
v_call: TRBV6-5
clone_size: .

cdr3_aa: CASSIRDSEGAFF
cdr3_nt: TGTGCCAGCAGTATAAGGGACAGTGAGGGAGCTTTCTTT
d_call: TRBD1
j_call: TRBJ1-1
v_call: TRBV27
clone_size: .

cdr3_aa: CASSPTAASFSGANVLTF
cdr3_nt: TGTGCCAGCTCACCTACTGCAGCCTCATTCTCTGGGGCCAACGTCCTGACTTTC
d_call: .
j_call: TRBJ2-6
v_call: TRBV18
clone_size: .

cdr3_aa: CASTLPGRADTQYF
cdr3_nt: TGTGCCAGCACCCTGCCAGGGCGCGCAGATACGCAGTATTTT
d_call: .
j_call: TRBJ2-3
v_call: TRBV7-2
clone_size: .

cdr3_aa: CASSLGTSGRIYEQYF
cdr3_nt: TGTGCCAGCAGCTTGGGGACTAGCGGGAGGATCTACGAGCAGTACTTC
d_call: TRBD2
j_call: TRBJ2-7
v_call: TRBV7-2
clone_size: few

cdr3_aa: CASSLALWQAEAFF
cdr3_nt: TGTGCCAGCAGCTTAGCGTTATGGCAAGCTGAAGCTTTCTTT
d_call: .
j_call: TRBJ1-1
v_call: TRBV11-3
clone_size: few

cdr3_aa: CSARDRRRNEQFF
cdr3_nt: TGCAGTGCTAGAGATCGGCGTAGGAATGAGCAGTTCTTC
d_call: .
j_call: TRBJ2-1
v_call: TRBV20-1
clone_size: .

cdr3_aa: CASSLNWGYTF
cdr3_nt: TGTGCCAGCAGTTTAAACTGGGGCTACACCTTC
d_call: .
j_call: TRBJ1-2
v_call: TRBV28
clone_size: few

cdr3_aa: CASSAGLAEETQYF
cdr3_nt: TGTGCCAGCAGCGCGGGACTAGCGGAAGAGACCCAGTACTTC
d_call: TRBD2
j_call: TRBJ2-5
v_call: TRBV7-3
clone_size: few

cdr3_aa: CASSPGTRSTDTQYF
cdr3_nt: TGTGCCAGCAGCCCCGGGACTCGATCCACAGATACGCAGTATTTT
d_call: .
j_call: TRBJ2-3
v_call: TRBV5-5
clone_size: .

cdr3_aa: CASSPSGREQETQYF
cdr3_nt: TGTGCCAGCAGCCCTAGCGGGAGGGAACAAGAGACCCAGTACTTC
d_call: TRBD2
j_call: TRBJ2-5
v_call: TRBV7-9
clone_size: .